This T cell receptor (beta chain) was sequenced during a study of OX40 agonist ivuxolimab in advanced cancers. Study as a whole: Prior anti-PD-1, anti-PD-L1 or anti-CTLA-4 therapy did not bar entry, and about 40% had some. Study-wide results and caveats: CD4+ and CD8+ blood T cells expanded clonally by week 6 at 0.1 to 3.0 mg/kg.

Here immunoSEQ multiplex PCR was the method, and the copy in TCRdb shows in-frame clones only, minus some. The sample shows about 43,000 clones, roughly 94% of them seen only once. Germline CDR1 MDHEN, CDR2 SYDVKM. Germline trimming cut 4 bases from V and 3 bases from J; bases unmatched to any gene: 8. This CDR3 region has 18 residues. Concerning this clone: Antigen unknown.

The sequencing used CD4+ or CD8+ T cells sorted from blood, collected in a trial of the OX40 agonist ivuxolimab. The chain links TRBV28 to TRBJ2-3; 15 bases align to TRBD2. The origin of this receptor is an adult with an advanced solid tumor such as melanoma, head and neck, liver or kidney cancer. For the CDR3, the DNA is TGTGCCAGCAGTTGCGGACTAGCGGGAGGGCCGTTGACAGATACGCAGTATTTT. Translation gives CASSCGLAGGPLTDTQYF.